These T cell receptor beta chains were read from a single sample in a study of T cells after yellow fever vaccination. TCRdb reanalysed the 5' RACE reads using MiXCR and keeps one entry per CDR3 protein. The sample yields about 69,000 distinct CDR3 sequences, about 6% seen once. The input for sequencing was CD4+ T cells sorted from PBMCs, taken around 15 days after the first yellow fever vaccination. Every receptor here comes from a man between 18 and 35 years old who received the YFV17D yellow fever vaccine. CDR3s include the opening cysteine and the closing phenylalanine or tryptophan. Some rows have no size entry. The others give once, few or many, or a class for an expanded clone.

J gene,clone size,V gene,CDR3 protein
TRBJ2-2,few,TRBV20-1,CSARGASTGGTGELFF
TRBJ1-1,many,TRBV5-1,CASSLEGKNTEAFF
TRBJ1-3,many,TRBV10-3,CAISGSSGNTIYF
TRBJ2-7,many,TRBV7-2,CASSLSGTGIPYEQYF
TRBJ2-3,many,TRBV29-1,CSVEADRALDTQYF
TRBJ1-5,many,TRBV4-2,CASSQDQGHDNQPQHF
TRBJ1-2,many,TRBV25-1,CASSVQASYGYTF
TRBJ1-3,many,TRBV7-9,CASSFQGGRSGNTIYF
TRBJ1-5,many,TRBV6-5,CASSYGPPSLEPQHF
TRBJ2-1,many,TRBV5-5,CASSLWGANEQFF
TRBJ2-5,many,TRBV4-3,CASSQDRLSGKRETQYF
TRBJ1-2,many,TRBV7-2,CASSLDYGYTF
TRBJ1-5,many,TRBV6-5,CASSYRKGWGNQPQHF
TRBJ2-1,many,TRBV5-1,CASRTSGGNNEQFF
TRBJ2-7,-,TRBV5-1,CASSGPGQANYEQYF
TRBJ2-3,many,TRBV6-6,CASKGSETDTQYF
TRBJ1-3,many,TRBV5-6,CASSPTVSGNTIYF
TRBJ2-1,many,TRBV11-3,CASSLYGVNEQFF
TRBJ2-7,many,TRBV7-9,CASSLEDGVYEQYF
TRBJ1-5,few,TRBV7-9,CASSLFGGGNQPQHF